Presented here are 29 T cell receptor beta chains from one specimen sequenced in a study of blood T cell repertoires in COVID-19 (dated by TCRdb to 2019 to 2021). Preparation of the library involved the immunoSEQ multiplex PCR assay. TCRdb took this table from immuneACCESS and kept in-frame rearrangements with V and J called. Such tables lack part of the clones; where checked against another copy, unresolved V genes explain under half of the gap, and the rest is unexplained. For this sample the table gives under 300,000 clones, of which 85% to 90% were detected only once. Jointly, the top ten make up roughly 2% of the sample. Input material: PBMCs or T cells enriched from blood (not recorded which). The origin of the receptors is a woman aged 55-69 years in a cohort exposed to, infected with or recovered from COVID-19 (not recorded which).

The J gene is TRBJ2-7, the V gene TRBV6-5, with D possibly TRBD1 on 6 matching bases. The CDR3 extends over 14 amino acids. Trimming removed 2 bases at V and 2 bases at J, with 10 bases between. Germline values: CDR1 MNHEY, CDR2 SVGAGI. The CDR3 DNA reads as TGTGCCAGCAGTTACGGGCAGGGGACCTACGAGCAGTACTTC. It is translated as CASSYGQGTYEQYF.

The chain links TRBV28 to TRBJ2-5; no clear D. The CDR3 totals 12 residues. The V end lost 6 bases, the J end lost 5 bases, and 10 bases lay between the germline ends. Germline CDR1 MDHEN, CDR2 SYDVKM. This CDR3 is CASRRSPETQYF. DNA for the CDR3: TGTGCCAGCAGACGGTCCCCTGAGACCCAGTACTTC.

The chain has TRBV6-9 and TRBJ1-4; 8 positions agree with TRBD1. CDR3 length: 14 amino acids. Germline trimming cut 4 bases from V and 7 bases from J; bases unmatched to any gene: 5. CDR1 is MNHGY and CDR2 is SVAAGI in the germline V gene. The CDR3 sequence is CASSSDRDREKLFF. CDR3 DNA: TGTGCCAGCAGTTCGGACAGGGATCGTGAAAAACTGTTTTTT.

J is TRBJ2-5 and V is TRBV27; TRBD2 matches at 8 bases. The CDR3 runs 15 residues. From germline, CDR1 is MNHEY and CDR2 SMNVEV (reference sequence). After removal of 4 bases from V and 4 bases from J, the junction contained 8 bases not matched to a gene. The DNA of the CDR3 is TGTGCCAGCAGTTGGAGCGGGAGTTCTAGAGAGACCCAGTACTTC. Translation gives CASSWSGSSRETQYF.

This sequence joins TRBV7-3 and TRBJ2-1, with TRBD2 as a possible D gene (6 bases). Germline CDR1 SGHTA, CDR2 FQGTGA. CDR3 length: 12 residues. With 2 bases removed from V and 10 bases from J, the gap between germline ends came to 9 bases. As DNA, the CDR3 is TGTGCCAGCAGCTTACGAGGGAGGGAGCAGTTCTTC. Its protein is CASSLRGREQFF.

This clone has a handful of counts. The CDR3 loop is CASSLGQGATDTQYF. The DNA for the CDR3 is TGTGCCAGCAGTTTGGGGCAGGGGGCCACAGATACGCAGTATTTT. The chain combines TRBV28 with TRBJ2-3, with TRBD1 matching 8 bases. Germline V gene lookup returns CDR1 MDHEN and CDR2 SYDVKM. The CDR3 extends over 15 amino acids. Trimming took 3 bases from V and 2 from J; bases not matched to a gene: 4.

This clone has only one observation. The chain combines TRBV7-3 with TRBJ2-1, with D possibly being TRBD1 (6 bases). Germline CDR1 SGHTA, CDR2 FQGTGA. V dropped 5 bases and J dropped 7 bases, with 18 bases sitting between them. The CDR3 is made up of 15 amino acids. This CDR3 reads CASSLGAGERNEQFF. The DNA for the CDR3 is TGTGCCAGCAGCCTTGGGGCAGGGGAGAGGAATGAGCAGTTCTTC.

The chain joins TRBV6-5 to TRBJ2-1, with D possibly matching TRBD1 (6 bases). Germline loops: CDR1 MNHEY, CDR2 SVGAGI. The CDR3 spans 15 residues. Trimming removed 7 bases at V and 0 bases at J, with 13 bases between. The CDR3 DNA reads TGTGCCAGCACGTCAGGGGCCCCCTCCTACAATGAGCAGTTCTTC. As protein: CASTSGAPSYNEQFF.

Points on this clone: The same CDR3 can be traced to other DNA sequences in this sample. The rearrangement uses TRBV7-2 and TRBJ2-7, with D maybe TRBD1 (6 bases). The CDR3 totals 15 residues. V shed 2 bases and J shed 4 bases, with 15 bases lying between them. Germline V gene data show CDR1 as SGHTA and CDR2 as FQGNSA. The CDR3 spells CASSLQAGELYEQYF. The CDR3 coding sequence is TGTGCCAGCAGCTTACAGGCAGGGGAATTGTACGAGCAGTACTTC.

J is TRBJ1-1 and V is TRBV7-3; D possibly corresponds to TRBD1 (5 bases). Germline CDR1 and CDR2: SGHTA and FQGTGA. The CDR3 runs 14 residues. The ends were cut back, 1 base at V and 6 bases at J, with 12 bases in the middle. CDR3 residues: CASSLIGVGAEAFF. The CDR3 nucleotides read TGTGCCAGCAGCTTAATTGGAGTAGGGGCTGAAGCTTTCTTT.

The rearrangement joins TRBV28 to TRBJ2-7; 9 bases match TRBD1. Germline V gene data show CDR1 as MDHEN and CDR2 as SYDVKM. The junction had 8 bases not matched to a gene; V was cut back by 11 bases and J by 0 bases. CDR3 length equals 14 residues. The CDR3 loop is CAVRTGESSYEQYF. CDR3 in DNA: TGTGCCGTCAGGACAGGGGAGAGCTCCTACGAGCAGTACTTC.

CDR3 residues: CASSVPDRGNQPQHF. CDR3 DNA: TGTGCCAGCAGTGTCCCCGACAGGGGGAATCAGCCCCAGCATTTT. The J gene is TRBJ1-5, the V gene TRBV28, with 9 bases aligning to TRBD1. With V trimmed by 5 bases and J by 4 bases, 6 bases remained unmatched. The CDR3 spans 15 residues. CDR1 is MDHEN, CDR2 SYDVKM, per germline. Supplemented by reference TRBV28 and TRBJ1-5, the full variable domain reads DVKVTQSSRYLVKRTGEKVFLECVQDMDHENMFWYRQDPGLGLRLIYFSYDVKMKEKGDIPEGYSVSREKKERFSLILESASTNQTSMYLCASSVPDRGNQPQHFGDGTRLSIL.

V gene TRBV28 combines with J gene TRBJ1-5; TRBD1 matches 11 bases. The CDR3 has 18 amino acids. Trimming removed 3 bases from V and 0 bases from J; junction bases left unmatched: 7. Looked up from germline, CDR1 is MDHEN and CDR2 is SYDVKM. CDR3 in amino acids: CASSFVGTGGSSNQPQHF. The CDR3 DNA reads as TGTGCCAGCAGTTTTGTAGGGACAGGGGGTAGTAGCAATCAGCCCCAGCATTTT.

This chain uses TRBV25-1 with TRBJ2-1, with TRBD1 matching over 9 bases. Germline V gene data show CDR1 as MGHDK and CDR2 as SYGVNS. The CDR3 is 14 residues long. The ends lost 8 bases at V and 8 bases at J; junction bases unmatched: 10. Here the CDR3 reads CASEPGQGTYEQFF. In DNA form, the CDR3 reads TGTGCCAGCGAACCGGGACAGGGTACCTATGAGCAGTTCTTC.

The J gene is TRBJ1-1, the V gene TRBV5-1; 7 bases are a match to TRBD1. The CDR3 has 15 residues. Per the germline V gene, CDR1 is SGHRS and CDR2 is YFSETQ. With 4 bases clipped from V and 5 bases from J, the junction kept 11 bases outside the gene matches. The CDR3 sequence is CASSQMTGKETEAFF. CDR3 nucleotide sequence: TGCGCCAGCAGCCAAATGACAGGGAAGGAGACTGAAGCTTTCTTT.

V is TRBV7-8 and J is TRBJ1-5; a possible D gene is TRBD1 (6 bases). Trimming stripped 4 bases from V and 1 base from J, with 14 bases between. The CDR3 length is 16 residues. In germline, CDR1 is SGHVS, CDR2 FQNEAQ. CDR3 nucleotide sequence: TGTGCCAGCAGCTCCTACAGGGTTGGGAGCAATCAGCCCCAGCATTTT. Amino acid sequence: CASSSYRVGSNQPQHF.

The chain employs TRBV30 and TRBJ2-3; 9 bases fit TRBD2. The CDR3 extends over 15 amino acids. CDR1 GTSNPN and CDR2 SVGIG come from the germline V gene (reference sequence). V gave up 2 bases and J gave up 5 bases; unmatched junction bases: 8. CDR3 DNA: TGTGCCTGGAGTTATGCGGGAGGGCGGGGAGATACGCAGTATTTT. As protein: CAWSYAGGRGDTQYF.

CDR3 sequence (DNA): TGTGCCAGCAGCGCACTACCTGACTTGGACACTGAAGCTTTCTTT. This gives the protein CASSALPDLDTEAFF. The chain has TRBV9 and TRBJ1-1; no clear D. V dropped 3 bases and J dropped 3 bases, with 15 bases sitting between them. The CDR3 sequence is 15 residues long. Per germline, CDR1 SGDLS and CDR2 YYNGEE.

This clone was picked up one time. The V call is TRBV2, the J call TRBJ2-7, with 7 bases matching TRBD1. CDR1 SNHLY and CDR2 FYNNEI come from the germline V gene. V trimming: 10 bases; J trimming: 5 bases; junction bases outside the gene matches: 8. The CDR3 is 12 amino acids. The DNA of the CDR3 is TGTGCCATCCTGGACAGGATCGACGAGCAGTACTTC. It translates to CAILDRIDEQYF.

This chain joins TRBV28 and TRBJ2-4; 8 nucleotides agree with TRBD1. Trimming at V came to 5 bases and at J to 3 bases, leaving 6 bases not matched to a gene. CDR1 and CDR2 (germline): MDHEN, SYDVKM. The CDR3 covers 15 residues. The CDR3 DNA is TGTGCCAGCAGTGCCCCAGGGGGCGTCAAAAACATTCAGTACTTC. Its protein is CASSAPGGVKNIQYF.

The V and J genes are TRBV19 and TRBJ2-1; D not certain. The V gene's germline CDR1 is LNHDA and CDR2 SQIVND (reference sequence). V was pared by 3 bases and J by 2 bases, with 8 bases between. CDR3 length equals 14 residues. The CDR3 protein is CASSIRVAYNEQFF. The DNA of the CDR3 is TGTGCCAGTAGTATTCGGGTCGCCTACAATGAGCAGTTCTTC.

This clone was detected once. The J gene is TRBJ2-1, the V gene TRBV3-1 (or the pseudogene TRBV3-2); D perhaps matches TRBD2 (6 bases). The CDR3 is 18 residues long. The V gene lost 0 bases and the J gene lost 0 bases, with 15 bases spanning the gap. Germline V lookup: CDR1 LGHDT, CDR2 YNNKEL (reference sequence). CDR3 amino acids: CASSQERGLMSSYNEQFF. The CDR3 bases are TGTGCCAGCAGCCAAGAGCGGGGACTTATGAGCTCCTACAATGAGCAGTTCTTC.

This chain links TRBV27 with TRBJ2-7, with TRBD1 matching 8 bases. Germline-derived CDR1 and CDR2 are MNHEY and SMNVEV (reference sequence). The CDR3 extends over 15 amino acids. Germline trimming cut 6 bases from V and 2 bases from J; bases unmatched to any gene: 9. The CDR3 region has the DNA TGTGCCAGCAGCAAACAGGGGGTGCCGACCTACGAGCAGTACTTC. This translates into CASSKQGVPTYEQYF.

The rearrangement uses TRBV3-1 (or the pseudogene TRBV3-2) and TRBJ2-1; TRBD1 agrees at 8 bases. CDR3 size: 18 residues. Germline CDR1 and CDR2: LGHDT and YNNKEL (reference sequence). V was pared by 2 bases and J by 0 bases, with 9 bases of the junction left unmatched. DNA for the CDR3: TGTGCCAGCAGCCAATACGGGACAGGTTCCCTCTCCTACAATGAGCAGTTCTTC. This translates into CASSQYGTGSLSYNEQFF.

This clone has a single count. The chain carries TRBV6-2 or TRBV6-3 and TRBJ1-5; D gene unclear. The V end was cut by 2 bases, the J end by 0 bases, with 8 bases between. This CDR3 spans 15 amino acids. From germline, CDR1 is MNHEY and CDR2 SVGEGT. CDR3 amino acids: CASSYGHLSNQPQHF. DNA for the CDR3: TGTGCCAGCAGTTACGGCCACCTTAGCAATCAGCCCCAGCATTTT.

The genes are TRBV30 and TRBJ2-1; TRBD1 is a possible D gene (6 bases). The germline V gene encodes CDR1 GTSNPN and CDR2 SVGIG (reference sequence). This CDR3 contains 11 residues. Trimming cost V 7 bases and J 6 bases, with 10 bases left between them. This CDR3 is CASATGNEQFF. CDR3 nucleotide sequence: TGTGCCTCCGCGACAGGCAATGAGCAGTTCTTC.

This chain uses TRBV30 with TRBJ2-7; D possibly corresponds to TRBD1 (6 bases). The V and J ends lost 7 bases and 3 bases respectively, with 19 bases between them. Germline CDR1 GTSNPN, CDR2 SVGIG (reference sequence). CDR3 length equals 14 residues. DNA for the CDR3: TGTGCCTCTACCAGGGGCCGAATAAACTACGAGCAGTACTTC. It codes for CASTRGRINYEQYF.

This chain links TRBV5-4 with TRBJ2-1; 8 positions match TRBD2. The CDR3 spans 12 residues. The ends lost 7 bases at V and 8 bases at J; junction bases unmatched: 5. The germline V gene has CDR1 SGHNT and CDR2 YYREEE (reference sequence). CDR3 residues: CASPAGGHEQFF. As DNA, the CDR3 is TGTGCCAGCCCCGCGGGAGGACATGAGCAGTTCTTC.

In the case of this clone: Because it lacks the conserved phenylalanine or tryptophan at the end, this CDR3 is likely a read error. Because the CDR3's place on the DNA is in doubt, the DNA is left out and the CDR3 is given as listed by TCRdb. V is TRBV9 and J is TRBJ2-7; the table's D call of TRBD2 was not tested on the DNA. The CDR3 spans 10 residues, counting both ends. The germline CDR1 and CDR2 sequences are SGDLS and YYNGEE. The CDR3 reads CASSVEGGET.